This TCR beta chain was found in a study of beta chain features in type 1 diabetes. Whole-study results and caveats: Whether TCRB rearrangement is influenced by HLA type was left unresolved in this analysis. The VDJ junctions of type 1 diabetes patients carried fewer insertions and more deletions.

This clone has just a few counts. The antigen remains unidentified. The CDR3 runs 12 residues. V lost 4 bases and J lost 7, with 11 bases in between. From germline, CDR1 is SQVTM and CDR2 ANQGSEA. As every portion of the isolated RNA was reverse transcribed, the sequencing read expressed TCRB transcripts. Each sample of naive, central memory or regulatory T cells had, on average, roughly 3.5 million reads. Repertoires were generated with immunoSEQ multiplex PCR, while TCRdb's copy carries only in-frame clones and drops some. The sample comprises fewer than 250,000 clones, 55% to 70% of which are singletons, and about 0.05% rests with the top ten.

The sample consisted of naive CD4+ T cells from blood. This rearrangement joins TRBV29-1 to TRBJ2-1; D is uncertain. The clonotype was recovered from a man aged 30-40 years in good health. The CDR3 reads CSVGVKLNEQFF. CDR3 DNA: TGCAGCGTTGGAGTTAAATTGAATGAGCAGTTCTTC.